What follows describes a single T cell receptor (beta chain). Its target is not known. Germline V gene data show CDR1 as MNHEY and CDR2 as SMNVEV (reference sequence). Trimming removed 8 bases from V and 2 bases from J; junction bases left unmatched: 8. The CDR3 sequence is 14 residues long. Patients having uncontrolled infection, another autoimmune disease, pregnancy or lactation were not included. Regions amplified from RNA transcripts were the TCR beta CDR3 regions. With the HTBI primer set, the TCR CDR3 went through a first round of RT-PCR. TCRdb itself ran the multiplex PCR reads through MiXCR, one entry per CDR3 protein. The repertoire consists of 550,000 to 600,000 distinct CDR3 sequences, with around 42% occurring once and the leading ten covering over 15%. The data belong to a study of T cells in Graves' hyperthyroidism and ophthalmopathy. Study results and limitations: The authors' 13 V-J model separated ophthalmopathy from stable hyperthyroidism. Blood also carried most thyroid clonotypes expanded above 0.001.

The clonotype comes from an adult woman with Graves' disease, either hyperthyroidism or ophthalmopathy (not recorded which). The chain has TRBV27 and TRBJ2-7; 8 nucleotides line up with TRBD2. The sequencing sample was made of peripheral blood or thyroid tissue (not recorded which). The CDR3: CASGLSGAAYEQYF. The CDR3 DNA sequence: TGTGCCAGCGGACTTAGCGGGGCTGCCTACGAGCAGTACTTC.